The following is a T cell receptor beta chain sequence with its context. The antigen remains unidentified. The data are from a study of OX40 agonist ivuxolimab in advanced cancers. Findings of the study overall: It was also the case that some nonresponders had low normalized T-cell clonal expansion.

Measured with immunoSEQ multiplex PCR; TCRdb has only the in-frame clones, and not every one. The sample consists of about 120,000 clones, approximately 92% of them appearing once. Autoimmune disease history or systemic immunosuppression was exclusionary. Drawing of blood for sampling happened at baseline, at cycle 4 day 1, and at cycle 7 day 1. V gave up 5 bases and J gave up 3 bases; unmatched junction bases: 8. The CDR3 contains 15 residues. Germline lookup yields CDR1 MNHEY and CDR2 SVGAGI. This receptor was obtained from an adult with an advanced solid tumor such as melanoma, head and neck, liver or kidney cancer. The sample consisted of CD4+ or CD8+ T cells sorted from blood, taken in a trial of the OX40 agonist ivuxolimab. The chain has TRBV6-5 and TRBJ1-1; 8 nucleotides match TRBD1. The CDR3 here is CASSGQGAGDTEAFF. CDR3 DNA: TGTGCCAGCAGTGGGCAGGGGGCCGGGGACACTGAAGCTTTCTTT.